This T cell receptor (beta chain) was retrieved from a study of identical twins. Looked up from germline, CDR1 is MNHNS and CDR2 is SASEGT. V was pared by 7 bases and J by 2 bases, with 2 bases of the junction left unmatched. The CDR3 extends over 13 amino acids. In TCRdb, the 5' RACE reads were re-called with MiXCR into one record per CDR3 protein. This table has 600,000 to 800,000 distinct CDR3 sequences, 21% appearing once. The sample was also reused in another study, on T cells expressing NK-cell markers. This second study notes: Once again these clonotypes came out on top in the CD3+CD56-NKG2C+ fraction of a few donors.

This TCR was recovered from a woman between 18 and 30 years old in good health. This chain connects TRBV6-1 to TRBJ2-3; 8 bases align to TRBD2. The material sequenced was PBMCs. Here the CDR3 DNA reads TGTGCCAGCAAGGGACTAGACACAGATACGCAGTATTTT. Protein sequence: CASKGLDTDTQYF.